What follows is one TCR beta chain and its context. Its antigen remains unidentified. Profiled with immunoSEQ multiplex PCR; TCRdb holds only in-frame clones, not every one. The top ten clones hold roughly 15% of a sample with about 180,000 clones, 85% of them seen once. This entry is derived from a study of cytomegalovirus exposure and HLA in healthy donors. Across the study: The approximately 660 first-cohort repertoires shared a platform with the approximately 110 validation repertoires, as reported in a later analysis.

Study observations and caveats: Three CMV-associated chains were confirmed in vitro to be specific for CMV antigens. The investigators catalogued 150 or so TCR beta chains as cytomegalovirus-associated. Most TCR sequences proved rare, with some public TCRs found in many donors.

Germline assignment: CDR1 SNHLY and CDR2 FYNNEI. The CDR3 loop spans 14 amino acids. Trimming shortened V by 7 bases and J by 2 bases, and 14 bases separated the two germline ends. The TCR was taken from a man younger than 30 in good health and CMV-seropositive. This chain connects TRBV2 to TRBJ2-5; a weak D match, TRBD1 (5 bases). Material: PBMCs. The CDR3 nucleotides are TGTGCCAGCACCCTGGACATGGCACAAGAGACCCAGTACTTC. Its protein is CASTLDMAQETQYF. Full variable domain (rest looked up from reference TRBV2 and TRBJ2-5): EPEVTQTPSHQVTQMGQEVILRCVPISNHLYFYWYRQILGQKVEFLVSFYNNEISEKSEIFDDQFSVERPDGSNFTLKIRSTKLEDSAMYFCASTLDMAQETQYFGPGTRLLVL.